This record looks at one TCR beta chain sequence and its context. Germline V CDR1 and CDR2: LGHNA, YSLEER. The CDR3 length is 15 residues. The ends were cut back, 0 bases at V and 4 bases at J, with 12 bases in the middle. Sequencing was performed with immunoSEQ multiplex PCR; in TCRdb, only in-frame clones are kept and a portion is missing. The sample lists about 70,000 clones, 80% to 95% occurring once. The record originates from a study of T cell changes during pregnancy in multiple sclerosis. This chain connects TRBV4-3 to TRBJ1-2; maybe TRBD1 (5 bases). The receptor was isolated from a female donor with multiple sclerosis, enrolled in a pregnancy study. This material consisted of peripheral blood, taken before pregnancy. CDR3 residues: CASSQEGQVFYGYTF. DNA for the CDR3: TGCGCCAGCAGCCAAGAGGGGCAGGTCTTCTATGGCTACACCTTC.